The clone carrying this T cell receptor (beta chain) appeared a few times. This specimen comes from a study of T cells in Graves' hyperthyroidism and ophthalmopathy. RNA transcripts served as the template for amplifying TCR beta CDR3 regions. First-round RT-PCR of the TCR CDR3 relied on the HTBI primer set. MiXCR, applied by TCRdb to the multiplex PCR reads, yields one record per CDR3 protein. The sample has around 600,000 distinct CDR3 sequences; 40% to 55% are singletons. The clonotype comes from an adult man with Graves' disease, either hyperthyroidism or ophthalmopathy (not recorded which). Input material: peripheral blood or thyroid tissue (not recorded which).

CDR3 DNA sequence: TGCAGTGCTAACGGGGCAGGGGGCCTGTACGAGCAGTACTTC. It translates to CSANGAGGLYEQYF. The chain joins TRBV20-1 to TRBJ2-7, with 8 positions matching TRBD1. This CDR3 region has 14 residues. J was trimmed by 4 bases and V by 4 bases; bases with no gene match: 9. Looked up from germline, CDR1 is DFQATT and CDR2 is SNEGSKA (reference sequence).